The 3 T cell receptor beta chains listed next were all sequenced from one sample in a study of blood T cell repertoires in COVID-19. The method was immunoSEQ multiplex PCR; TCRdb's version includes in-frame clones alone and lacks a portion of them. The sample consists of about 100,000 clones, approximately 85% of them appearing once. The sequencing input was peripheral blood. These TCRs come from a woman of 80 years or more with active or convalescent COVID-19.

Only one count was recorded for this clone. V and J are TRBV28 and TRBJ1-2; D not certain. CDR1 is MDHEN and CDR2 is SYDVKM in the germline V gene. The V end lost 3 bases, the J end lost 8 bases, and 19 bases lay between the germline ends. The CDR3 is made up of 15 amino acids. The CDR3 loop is CASSFLVVGRGGYTF. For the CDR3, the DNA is TGTGCCAGCAGTTTCCTGGTTGTCGGCCGCGGAGGCTACACCTTC.

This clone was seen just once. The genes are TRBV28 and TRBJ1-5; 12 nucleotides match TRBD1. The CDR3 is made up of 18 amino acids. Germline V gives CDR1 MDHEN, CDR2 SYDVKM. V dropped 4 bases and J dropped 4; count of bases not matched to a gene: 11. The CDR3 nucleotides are TGTGCCAGCAGTTCCGGGACAGGGGGCTTGTTATGGAATCAGCCCCAGCATTTT. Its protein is CASSSGTGGLLWNQPQHF.

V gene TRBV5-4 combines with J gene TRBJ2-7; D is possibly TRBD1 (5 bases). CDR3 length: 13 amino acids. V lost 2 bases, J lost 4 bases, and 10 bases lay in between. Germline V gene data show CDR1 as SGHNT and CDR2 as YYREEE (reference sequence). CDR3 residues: CASSLAGFYEQYF. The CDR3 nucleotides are TGTGCCAGCAGCTTAGCAGGGTTTTACGAGCAGTACTTC. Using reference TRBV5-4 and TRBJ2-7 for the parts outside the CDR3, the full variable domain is ETGVTQSPTHLIKTRGQQVTLRCSSQSGHNTVSWYQQALGQGPQFIFQYYREEENGRGNFPPRFSGLQFPNYSSELNVNALELDDSALYLCASSLAGFYEQYFGPGTRLTVT.